A selection of T cell receptor beta chains follows, all from one sample in a study of shared clonotypes between healthy human individuals. Produced via immunoSEQ multiplex PCR; TCRdb's table is partial and in-frame only. The data contain roughly 2.6 million clones, approximately 90% of them singletons. Material for sequencing was naive CD4+ T cells sorted from blood. These receptors came from a young man in good health. The CDR3 runs from the conserved cysteine through the conserved F or W. A D gene is named only where the DNA matches it firmly. Clone size is shown for a subset of rows, as once, few, many or a class of expanded clone.

J | D | size | V | CDR3 | DNA
TRBJ2-5 | TRBD2 | - | TRBV7-8 | CASILLAAQETQYF | TGTGCCAGCATCCTGCTAGCGGCCCAAGAGACCCAGTACTTC
TRBJ2-6 | TRBD1 | - | TRBV4-1 | CASSHRGQGARGANVLTF | TGCGCCAGCAGCCATCGTGGACAGGGGGCGCGGGGGGCCAACGTCCTGACTTTC
TRBJ1-5 | - | - | TRBV28 | CASSFRAGDSNQPQHF | TGTGCCAGCAGTTTCAGGGCTGGGGATAGCAATCAGCCCCAGCATTTT
TRBJ1-6 | - | - | TRBV5-1 | CASSLEGNNNSPLHF | TGCGCCAGCAGCTTGGAGGGCAATAATAATTCACCCCTCCACTTT
TRBJ2-1 | TRBD2 | - | TRBV5-1 | CASSLVAPLAGASREQFF | TGCGCCAGCAGCTTGGTAGCCCCCCTAGCGGGGGCCTCTCGAGAGCAGTTCTTC
TRBJ1-5 | - | - | TRBV30 | CAWSTVTYSNQPQHF | TGTGCCTGGTCGACAGTGACTTATAGCAATCAGCCCCAGCATTTT
TRBJ1-4 | TRBD1 | - | TRBV28 | CASSSGQQGEKLFF | TGTGCCAGCAGTTCCGGCCAACAGGGGGAAAAACTGTTTTTT
TRBJ2-1 | - | once | TRBV30 | CAWSVPRLPSYNEQFF | TGTGCCTGGAGTGTACCCCGACTCCCCTCCTACAATGAGCAGTTCTTC
TRBJ2-1 | TRBD1 | - | TRBV11-2 | CASSSTGTGNDEQFF | TGTGCCAGCAGCTCAACCGGGACAGGGAACGATGAGCAGTTCTTC
TRBJ2-7 | - | - | TRBV27 | CASSTRDGTYEQYF | TGTGCCAGCAGTACCCGCGACGGAACCTACGAGCAGTACTTC
TRBJ1-2 | - | - | TRBV5-4 | CASSLAHRYEGGYTF | TGTGCCAGCAGCTTGGCGCACCGCTACGAAGGTGGCTACACCTTC
TRBJ2-1 | TRBD2 | once | TRBV9 | CASSEGLAGGKSYNEQFF | TGTGCCAGCAGCGAGGGACTAGCGGGAGGAAAGTCCTACAATGAGCAGTTCTTC
TRBJ2-3 | - | - | TRBV5-4 | CASSSPTSTDTQYF | TGTGCCAGCAGCTCTCCGACTAGCACAGATACGCAGTATTTT
TRBJ2-1 | TRBD2 | - | TRBV4-1 | CASSLLAGIIDNEQFF | TGCGCCAGCAGCCTCTTAGCGGGAATAATCGACAATGAGCAGTTCTTC
TRBJ2-2 | TRBD2 | - | TRBV6-6 | CASSYGAGRGTGELFF | TGTGCCAGCAGTTACGGAGCGGGGAGGGGCACCGGGGAGCTGTTTTTT
TRBJ1-3 | - | - | TRBV18 | CATWGGISSGNTIYF | TGTGCCACCTGGGGTGGCATCAGCTCTGGAAACACCATATATTTT
TRBJ1-4 | TRBD1 | - | TRBV13 | CASSKNRGTNEKLFF | TGTGCCAGCAGCAAAAACAGGGGGACTAATGAAAAACTGTTTTTT
TRBJ2-3 | TRBD1 | - | TRBV18 | CASSPRTGGGTDTQYF | TGTGCCAGCTCACCAAGGACAGGGGGAGGCACAGATACGCAGTATTTT
TRBJ1-5 | - | - | TRBV6-5 | CASSDVSNQPQHF | TGTGCCAGCTCAGACGTTAGCAATCAGCCCCAGCATTTT
TRBJ2-5 | - | - | TRBV5-1 | CASSPGHPQETQYF | TGCGCCAGCAGCCCGGGACATCCACAAGAGACCCAGTACTTC
TRBJ2-5 | - | - | TRBV7-2 | CASSPRTFEVQYF | TGTGCCAGCAGCCCACGGACGTTCGAGGTCCAGTACTTC
TRBJ2-2 | - | - | TRBV5-1 | CASSLGRATNTGELFF | TGCGCCAGCAGCTTGGGTCGGGCGACAAACACCGGGGAGCTGTTTTTT
TRBJ1-3 | - | - | TRBV18 | CASSRQVSLPGRNTIYF | TGTGCCAGCTCCCGGCAGGTTTCACTCCCCGGGAGAAACACCATATATTTT
TRBJ2-1 | - | - | TRBV6-5 | CASGRGEDEQFF | TGTGCCAGCGGGAGAGGGGAAGATGAGCAGTTCTTC
TRBJ2-2 | - | - | TRBV19 | CASSRYPGKVGELFF | TGTGCCAGTAGTAGATACCCCGGGAAGGTCGGGGAGCTGTTTTTT
TRBJ1-6 | - | - | TRBV7-9 | CASSYTGPRDSPLHF | TGTGCCAGCAGCTATACCGGGCCGAGGGATTCACCCCTCCACTTT
TRBJ2-7 | - | - | TRBV6-5 | CASRRTASYEQYF | TGTGCCAGCAGACGGACCGCGTCCTACGAGCAGTACTTC
TRBJ2-7 | TRBD2 | - | TRBV2 | CASSQTSGRILSYEQYF | TGTGCCAGCAGTCAGACTAGCGGGAGGATCCTCTCCTACGAGCAGTACTTC